A single sample is the source of the 11 T cell receptor beta chains below, sequenced in a study of blood T cell repertoires in COVID-19. Assay used: immunoSEQ multiplex PCR; TCRdb lists only in-frame clones, some missing. The data show a few hundred thousand clones, less than 95% seen once. Sequencing input: PBMCs or T cells enriched from blood (not recorded which). These receptors originate from a man between 18 and 35 years old who had recovered from COVID-19.

This clone appeared once. V gene TRBV10-3 combines with J gene TRBJ1-2; 7 bases fit TRBD1. The germline V gene encodes CDR1 ENHRY and CDR2 SYGVKD. The CDR3 runs to 15 residues. After removal of 6 bases from V and 2 bases from J, the junction contained 9 bases not matched to a gene. The chain's CDR3 is CAIRPGTDLNYGYTF. CDR3 coding DNA: TGTGCCATCAGACCCGGGACAGACCTCAACTATGGCTACACCTTC.

The sample holds a few counts of this clone. V gene TRBV7-6 combines with J gene TRBJ1-4; perhaps TRBD1 as D (5 bases). In germline, CDR1 is SGHVS, CDR2 FNYEAQ. This CDR3 has 15 amino acids. Trimming took off 5 bases at V and 8 bases at J, with 18 bases between the two ends. CDR3 bases: TGTGCCAGCAGCACGCGGGACTCCGGGAGGGAAAAACTGTTTTTT. Protein: CASSTRDSGREKLFF.

This chain joins TRBV10-3 and TRBJ1-1; 8 bases agree with TRBD1. Germline assignment: CDR1 ENHRY and CDR2 SYGVKD. V lost 11 bases and J lost 5; bases outside the gene matches: 16. There are 15 residues in the CDR3. This chain's CDR3 is CAVTDRTGRRTEAFF. Here the CDR3 DNA reads TGTGCCGTCACGGACCGGACAGGGAGGAGGACTGAAGCTTTCTTT.

V is TRBV19 and J is TRBJ2-7; 10 bases match TRBD1. Losses at the gene ends were 3 bases for V and 2 bases for J; bases not matched to a gene: 4. This CDR3 has 15 amino acids. CDR1 LNHDA and CDR2 SQIVND come from the germline V gene (reference sequence). The CDR3 nucleotides read TGTGCCAGTAGTATCGGACAGGGGGGCACCTACGAGCAGTACTTC. This sequence encodes CASSIGQGGTYEQYF.

The chain is built from TRBV2 and TRBJ2-7; possibly TRBD1 for D (6 bases). This CDR3 comprises 14 residues. The V end was cut by 6 bases, the J end by 0 bases, with 12 bases between. CDR1 and CDR2 from the germline V gene are SNHLY and FYNNEI. The CDR3 loop is CASRQGLLSYEQYF. CDR3 in DNA: TGTGCCAGCAGACAGGGCCTTCTCTCCTACGAGCAGTACTTC.

The rearrangement joins TRBV20-1 to TRBJ2-7; 7 nucleotides align to TRBD2. The CDR3 length is 14 residues. Germline values: CDR1 DFQATT, CDR2 SNEGSKA (reference sequence). V shed 3 bases, J shed 7 bases, and the junction held 12 bases outside the gene matches. The CDR3 sequence: CSASRGVGVGEQYF. Written as DNA, the CDR3 is TGCAGTGCTAGTCGGGGGGTCGGTGTAGGGGAGCAGTACTTC.

About this clone itself: Sequence at one end of the junction differs from germline and may be a read error. The rearrangement links TRBV19 to TRBJ2-1; 12 nucleotides line up with TRBD2. Germline-derived CDR1 and CDR2 are LNHDA and SQIVND (reference sequence). This CDR3 is 18 amino acids long. The CDR3 is CASSLETSGRFPRDEQFF. For the CDR3, the DNA is TGTGCCAGTAGTCTAGAGACTAGCGGGAGATTTCCTAGGGATGAGCAGTTCTTC.

This clone appeared once. The chain is built from TRBV12-3 or TRBV12-4 and TRBJ1-4, with unresolved D. This CDR3 has 12 residues. V dropped 10 bases and J dropped 8 bases, with 14 bases sitting between them. CDR3: CATGFEGEKLFF. CDR3 in DNA: TGTGCCACCGGGTTCGAAGGAGAAAAACTGTTTTTT.

The chain recombines TRBV3-1 (or the pseudogene TRBV3-2) with TRBJ1-2; tentative D call: TRBD1 (6 bases). This CDR3 is 13 amino acids long. V shed 2 bases and J shed 6 bases, with 10 bases lying between them. Germline V gene lookup returns CDR1 LGHDT and CDR2 YNNKEL (reference sequence). CDR3 bases: TGTGCCAGCAGCCAAACTAACAGGGATGGCTACACCTTC. It codes for CASSQTNRDGYTF.

This chain uses TRBV5-1 with TRBJ1-6; D may be TRBD1 (6 bases). Trimming took 1 base from V and 8 from J, leaving 10 bases between them. Looked up from germline, CDR1 is SGHRS and CDR2 is YFSETQ. The CDR3 totals 14 residues. The CDR3 DNA reads TGCGCCAGCAGCTTGACCCCAGGGGATTCACCCCTCCACTTT. This encodes CASSLTPGDSPLHF.

This chain connects TRBV19 to TRBJ2-3, with a possible D match to TRBD1 (8 bases). Trimming took off 6 bases at V and 0 bases at J, with 16 bases between the two ends. This CDR3 comprises 16 residues. Germline CDR1 and CDR2: LNHDA and SQIVND (reference sequence). The CDR3 spells CASSPGQGGSTDTQYF. The CDR3 DNA is TGTGCCAGTAGCCCCGGACAGGGAGGGAGCACAGATACGCAGTATTTT.